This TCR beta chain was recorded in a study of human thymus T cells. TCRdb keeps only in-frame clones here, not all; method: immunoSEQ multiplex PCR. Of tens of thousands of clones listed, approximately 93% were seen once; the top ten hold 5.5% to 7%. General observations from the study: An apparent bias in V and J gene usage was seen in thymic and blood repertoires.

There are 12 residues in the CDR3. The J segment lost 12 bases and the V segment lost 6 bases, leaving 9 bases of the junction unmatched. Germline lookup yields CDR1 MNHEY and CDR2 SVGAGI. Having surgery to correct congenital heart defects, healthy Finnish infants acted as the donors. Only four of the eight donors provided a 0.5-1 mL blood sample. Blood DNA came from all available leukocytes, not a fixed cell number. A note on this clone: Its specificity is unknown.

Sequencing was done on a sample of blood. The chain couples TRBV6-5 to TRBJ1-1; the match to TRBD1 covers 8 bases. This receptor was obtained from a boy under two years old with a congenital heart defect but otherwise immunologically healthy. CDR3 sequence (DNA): TGTGCCAGCAGGTTTGACAGGGGTCCGACTTTCTTT. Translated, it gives CASRFDRGPTFF.